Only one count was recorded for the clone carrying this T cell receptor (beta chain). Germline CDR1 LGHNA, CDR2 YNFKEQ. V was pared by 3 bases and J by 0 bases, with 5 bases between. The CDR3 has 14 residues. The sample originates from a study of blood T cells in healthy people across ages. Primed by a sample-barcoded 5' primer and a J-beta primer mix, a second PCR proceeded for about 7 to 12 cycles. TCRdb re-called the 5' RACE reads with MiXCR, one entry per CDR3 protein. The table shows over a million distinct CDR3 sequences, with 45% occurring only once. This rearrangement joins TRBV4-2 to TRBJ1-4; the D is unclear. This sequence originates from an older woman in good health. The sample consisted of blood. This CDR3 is CASSHSATNEKLFF. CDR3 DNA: TGTGCCAGCAGCCACTCCGCAACTAATGAAAAACTGTTTTTT.